This T cell receptor beta chain emerged from a study of PD-1 blockade in classical Hodgkin lymphoma. The germline CDR1 and CDR2 sequences are MDHEN and SYDVKM. The CDR3 totals 13 residues. The ends were cut back, 7 bases at V and 0 bases at J, with 9 bases in the middle. Study-wide findings and caveats: Those starting nivolumab under 1 year post-ASCT were excluded. Factors driving the repertoire differences, possibly disease activity or prior therapy, remain undefined. While CD8+ TCR diversity did not rise significantly by C4D1, CD4+ TCR diversity did.

Here immunoSEQ multiplex PCR was the method, and the copy in TCRdb shows in-frame clones only, minus some. The table shows some 90,000 clones, with 80% to 95% occurring only once. As concerns this clone: Its matching antigen is unknown.

All the patients suffered relapse after autologous stem cell transplantation, and brentuximab vedotin exposure differed. The sequenced sample was peripheral blood mononuclear cells (PBMCs), obtained before the second cycle of nivolumab. The rearrangement joins TRBV28 to TRBJ1-2; D is unresolved. The source of this sequence is a human donor with classical Hodgkin lymphoma. In nucleotides, the CDR3 is TGTGCCAGCATAACACCTACTAACTATGGCTACACCTTC. It translates to CASITPTNYGYTF.